This T cell receptor beta chain is drawn from a study of blood T cells in healthy people across ages. Of note for this clonotype: Its antigen is unidentified.

The use of a sample-barcoded 5' primer and a J-beta primer mix characterized a second PCR of roughly 7 to 11 cycles. MiXCR, run by TCRdb on the 5' RACE reads, gives a single entry per CDR3 protein. The sample holds some 1.4 million distinct CDR3 sequences, 42% seen once. Whole-study findings and limits: Long-lived donors carried more naive CD4+ cells and greater diversity than aged donors. Per million T cells, the diversity of TCR beta decreased roughly linearly as age advanced. Naive T cell percentage strongly correlated with TCR beta diversity.

The CDR3 runs 16 residues. The V gene end was trimmed by 2 bases and the J gene end by 2 bases; junction bases not matched to a gene: 9. The germline CDR1 and CDR2 sequences are SGHTA and FQGNSA. The receptor was isolated from a woman between 18 and 30 years old in good health. The chain couples TRBV7-2 to TRBJ2-7, with 7 bases that match TRBD1. The sample taken for sequencing was blood. The CDR3 nucleotides are TGTGCCAGCAGCTTACTGACAGGGTTTAATACCTACGAGCAGTACTTC. This codes for CASSLLTGFNTYEQYF.